A selection of T cell receptor beta chains follows, all from one sample in a study of cytomegalovirus exposure and HLA in healthy donors. The assay was immunoSEQ multiplex PCR, and TCRdb's table has in-frame clones only and misses some. The sample has more than 60,000 clones; nearly 80% are singletons. Sequencing input: PBMCs. These receptors were collected from a woman aged 40 to 50 in good health and CMV-seropositive. Each CDR3 is given with its conserved first and last residue. A D gene is named only where the DNA matches it firmly. The size field is filled for only some rows; it gives once, few, many or a size class.

V	size	J	D	DNA	CDR3
TRBV6-5	.	TRBJ2-1	.	TGTGCCAGCAGGTTGGACGGAGGTAGGGAGCAGTTCTTC	CASRLDGGREQFF
TRBV14	few	TRBJ2-3	.	TGTGCCAGCAGCCAAGAATCGGGTAGGACGCAGTATTTT	CASSQESGRTQYF
TRBV7-2	.	TRBJ2-3	.	TGTGCCAGCGGGCCTCCTGGCACAGATACGCAGTATTTT	CASGPPGTDTQYF
TRBV27	.	TRBJ2-7	TRBD1	TGTGCCAGCAGTTTAGCCGGGACAGGGGGTATCTACGAGCAGTACTTC	CASSLAGTGGIYEQYF
TRBV25-1	.	TRBJ1-4	.	TGTGCCAGCAGTGAATGGGGGCTCGGTAATGAAAAACTGTTTTTT	CASSEWGLGNEKLFF
TRBV20-1	.	TRBJ2-1	TRBD1	TGCAGTGCTCCGGACAGGTGGGAGCAGTTCTTC	CSAPDRWEQFF
TRBV27	.	TRBJ1-2	.	TGTGCCAGCAGTTTAAACGCAGGCTATGGCTACACCTTC	CASSLNAGYGYTF
TRBV6-1	.	TRBJ1-1	TRBD1	TGTGCCAGCAGTGATCTGGGACAGCTCCTCAGGGGAGCTTTCTTT	CASSDLGQLLRGAFF
TRBV5-1	.	TRBJ2-1	TRBD2	TGCGCCAGCAGCCCGGTGGTACTAGCGGGGGTTAAATCCTACAATGAGCAGTTCTTC	CASSPVVLAGVKSYNEQFF
TRBV27	.	TRBJ2-1	.	TGTGCCAGCAGGCGGGGACAGCGCAACAATGAGCAGTTCTTC	CASRRGQRNNEQFF
TRBV25-1	.	TRBJ1-6	.	TGTGCCAGCAGTGAGGCTACAGGGCTTAGTTCACCCCTCCACTTT	CASSEATGLSSPLHF
TRBV5-1	.	TRBJ1-6	.	TGCGCCAGCAGCTGGCTTGAGGGTGGGAATTCACCCCTCCACTTT	CASSWLEGGNSPLHF
TRBV5-1	.	TRBJ1-1	TRBD1	TGCGCCAGTACGACAGGGAGTAGGACTGAAGCTTTCTTT	CASTTGSRTEAFF
TRBV27	.	TRBJ2-3	TRBD1	TGTGCCAGCAGTCTAAGGACAGGGGGCGCCGATACGCAGTATTTT	CASSLRTGGADTQYF
TRBV6-6	.	TRBJ2-7	TRBD1	TGTGCCAGCAGTAACCGACAGGGTTCCTACGAGCAGTACTTC	CASSNRQGSYEQYF
TRBV7-7	.	TRBJ2-3	.	TGTGCCAGCAGCTTAGAGGTGGGGGGGGACACCGGAACAGATACGCAGTATTTT	CASSLEVGGDTGTDTQYF
TRBV10-3	.	TRBJ2-7	.	TGTGCCATCAGCCGACAGGAGGACGAGCAGTACTTC	CAISRQEDEQYF
TRBV15	.	TRBJ2-7	.	TGTGCCACCAGCAGAGATTTGGCAGGGAACGACGAGCAGTACTTC	CATSRDLAGNDEQYF
TRBV7-6	once	TRBJ2-5	TRBD2	TGTGCCAGCAGCTTAGCCGGGGGGGCCGGAGAGACCCAGTACTTC	CASSLAGGAGETQYF
TRBV9	once	TRBJ1-4	.	TGTGCCAGCAGCGTAGGCAGTGAGGGTGAAAAACTGTTTTTT	CASSVGSEGEKLFF
TRBV10-3	.	TRBJ2-3	.	TGTGCCATCACGATGGAGGAGGCGGGCACAGATACGCAGTATTTT	CAITMEEAGTDTQYF
TRBV11-1	.	TRBJ2-3	.	TGTGCCAGCGGTCGAAAGGGGAACACAGATACGCAGTATTTT	CASGRKGNTDTQYF
TRBV28	few	TRBJ1-1	.	TGTGCCAGCAGTTCCTCCGGGGGAATCGAAGCTTTCTTT	CASSSSGGIEAFF
TRBV30	.	TRBJ2-2	.	TGTGCCTGGAGGTCCCGTCAGGGGCTGAAGACCGGGGAGCTGTTTTTT	CAWRSRQGLKTGELFF
TRBV10-3	.	TRBJ2-1	TRBD2	TGTGCCATCAGCGGGGGGGGCTCCTACAATGAGCAGTTCTTC	CAISGGGSYNEQFF
TRBV15	few	TRBJ1-2	TRBD1	TGTGCCACCTTGGACAGGGCGGGGTATGGCTACACCTTC	CATLDRAGYGYTF
TRBV19	.	TRBJ1-1	.	TGTGCCAGTAGTATTCTCGGGACTGAAGCTTTCTTT	CASSILGTEAFF
TRBV5-4	.	TRBJ1-4	.	TGTGCCAGCAGCCAGTGGGCCGGAAACAATGAAAAACTGTTTTTT	CASSQWAGNNEKLFF
TRBV27	.	TRBJ2-7	.	TGTGCCAGCAGGCTAGGGGGGGTTGTCTCCTACGAGCAGTACTTC	CASRLGGVVSYEQYF
TRBV18	once	TRBJ2-5	.	TGTGCCAGCTCACCTCCCTGGGCGAAACAAGAGACCCAGTACTTC	CASSPPWAKQETQYF
TRBV7-2	.	TRBJ1-2	.	TGTGCCAGCAGCTTAGTCCCTGAAGGGAGGGTCTATGGCTACACCTTC	CASSLVPEGRVYGYTF
TRBV5-6	.	TRBJ1-5	.	TGTGCCAGCAGCGCAGGGCCAAATCAGCCCCAGCATTTT	CASSAGPNQPQHF
TRBV10-3	.	TRBJ2-7	TRBD2	TGTGCCATCAGTGCGCAACTAGCGGGGGGTGACTCCTACGAGCAGTACTTC	CAISAQLAGGDSYEQYF
TRBV5-4	.	TRBJ1-2	.	TGTGCCAGCAGCTTGGATTGGGCCAACTATGGCTACACCTTC	CASSLDWANYGYTF
TRBV10-3	once	TRBJ1-2	.	TGTGCCATCAATCCACAGGAAAACTATGGCTACACCTTC	CAINPQENYGYTF
TRBV7-2	.	TRBJ2-1	TRBD1	TGTGCCAGCAGCATAAGGACAGGTCCCTACAATGAGCAGTTCTTC	CASSIRTGPYNEQFF
TRBV14	.	TRBJ1-5	.	TGTGCCAGCAGCCAAGGAGGGAATCAGCCCCAGCATTTT	CASSQGGNQPQHF
TRBV5-1	.	TRBJ2-7	TRBD1	TGCGCCAGCAGCCCACCCGGGACAGCGTTTCACGAGCAGTACTTC	CASSPPGTAFHEQYF
TRBV7-9	.	TRBJ1-5	TRBD1	TGTGCCAGCAGTCAGGGGGGCCTCAATCAGCCCCAGCATTTT	CASSQGGLNQPQHF
TRBV7-2	.	TRBJ1-2	TRBD1	TGTGCCAGCAGCAAAGAGGGGACAGGATATGGCTACACCTTC	CASSKEGTGYGYTF
TRBV6-5	.	TRBJ2-1	TRBD2	TGTGCCAGCAAAACGGGACTAGCGGGAGATGAGCAGTTCTTC	CASKTGLAGDEQFF
TRBV14	.	TRBJ1-1	.	TGTGCCAGCAGCCAAGAACTTTTAGGGAGGCGCGCTGAAGCTTTCTTT	CASSQELLGRRAEAFF
TRBV11-2	once	TRBJ2-1	.	TGTGCCAGCAGCTTAATCCTCAGCTCCTACAATGAGCAGTTCTTC	CASSLILSSYNEQFF
TRBV5-1	.	TRBJ1-2	.	TGCGCCAGCACCGCGGGCGGGTATGGCTACACCTTC	CASTAGGYGYTF
TRBV7-9	.	TRBJ1-1	.	TGTGCCAGCAGCTTACGTGTAGCTGAAGCTTTCTTT	CASSLRVAEAFF
TRBV7-3	.	TRBJ1-1	TRBD1	TGTGCCAGCAGCTCGACAGGGGGGGGCACTGAAGCTTTCTTT	CASSSTGGGTEAFF
TRBV19	.	TRBJ2-7	TRBD1	TGTGCCAGTAGTCCGGGACAGGGGGCAAACGAGCAGTACTTC	CASSPGQGANEQYF